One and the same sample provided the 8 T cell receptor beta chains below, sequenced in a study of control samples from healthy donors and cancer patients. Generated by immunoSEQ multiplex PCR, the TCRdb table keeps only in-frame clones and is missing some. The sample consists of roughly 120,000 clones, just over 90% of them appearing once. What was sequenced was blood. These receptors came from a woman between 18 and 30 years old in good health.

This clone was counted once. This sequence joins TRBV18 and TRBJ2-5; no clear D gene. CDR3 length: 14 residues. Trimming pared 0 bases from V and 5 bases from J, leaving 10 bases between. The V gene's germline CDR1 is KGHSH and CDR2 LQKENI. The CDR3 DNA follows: TGTGCCAGCTCACCACCACTGGGTTGGGAGACCCAGTACTTC. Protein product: CASSPPLGWETQYF.

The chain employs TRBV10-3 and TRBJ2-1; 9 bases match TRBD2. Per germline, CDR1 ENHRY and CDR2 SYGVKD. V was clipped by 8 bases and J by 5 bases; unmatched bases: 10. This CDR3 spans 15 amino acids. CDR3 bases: TGTGCCATCCTAGGGGCTAGCGGGGATCACAATGAGCAGTTCTTC. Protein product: CAILGASGDHNEQFF.

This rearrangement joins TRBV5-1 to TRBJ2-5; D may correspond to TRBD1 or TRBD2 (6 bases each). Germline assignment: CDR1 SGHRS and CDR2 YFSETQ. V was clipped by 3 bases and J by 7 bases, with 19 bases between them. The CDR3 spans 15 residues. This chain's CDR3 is CASSSGQSGAGTQYF. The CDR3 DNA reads TGCGCCAGCAGCTCTGGACAGTCCGGAGCGGGGACCCAGTACTTC.

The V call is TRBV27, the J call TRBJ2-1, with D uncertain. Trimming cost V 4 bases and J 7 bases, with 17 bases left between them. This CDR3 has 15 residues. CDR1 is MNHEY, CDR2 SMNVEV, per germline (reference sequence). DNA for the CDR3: TGTGCCAGCAGTTCAACCCCGCTTGGTCTGAATGAGCAGTTCTTC. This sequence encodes CASSSTPLGLNEQFF.

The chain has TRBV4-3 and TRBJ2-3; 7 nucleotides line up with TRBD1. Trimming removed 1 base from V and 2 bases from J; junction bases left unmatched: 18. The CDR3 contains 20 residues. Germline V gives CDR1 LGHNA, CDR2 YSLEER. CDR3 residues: CASSQGVLRQGVGATDTQYF. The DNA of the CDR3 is TGCGCCAGCAGCCAAGGGGTATTGAGGCAGGGGGTCGGAGCCACAGATACGCAGTATTTT.

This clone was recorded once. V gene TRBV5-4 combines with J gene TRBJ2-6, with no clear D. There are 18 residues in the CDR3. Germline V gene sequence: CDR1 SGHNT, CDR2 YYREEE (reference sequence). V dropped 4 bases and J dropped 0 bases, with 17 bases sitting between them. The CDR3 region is CASSLSFQSLSGANVLTF. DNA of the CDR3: TGTGCCAGCAGCCTCTCCTTTCAGTCCCTCTCTGGGGCCAACGTCCTGACTTTC.

CDR3 bases: TGTGCCAGCAGCCGCCTCCCGGGACTTATACCAGACTACAATGAGCAGTTCTTC. This gives the protein CASSRLPGLIPDYNEQFF. V usage is TRBV14 and J usage is TRBJ2-1, with D perhaps TRBD2 (6 bases). This CDR3 is built from 18 residues. V lost 4 bases, J lost 3 bases, and 22 bases lay in between. Germline V gene data show CDR1 as SGHDN and CDR2 as FVKESK. Full variable domain (remainder filled in from reference TRBV14 and TRBJ2-1): EAGVTQFPSHSVIEKGQTVTLRCDPISGHDNLYWYRRVMGKEIKFLLHFVKESKQDESGMPNNRFLAERTGGTYSTLKVQPAELEDSGVYFCASSRLPGLIPDYNEQFFGPGTRLTVL.

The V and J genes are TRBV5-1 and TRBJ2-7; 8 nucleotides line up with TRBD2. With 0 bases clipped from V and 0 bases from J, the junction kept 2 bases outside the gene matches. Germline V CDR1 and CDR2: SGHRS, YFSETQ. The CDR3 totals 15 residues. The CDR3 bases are TGCGCCAGCAGCTTGGTAGCGGGAATCTCCTACGAGCAGTACTTC. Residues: CASSLVAGISYEQYF.